The 20 T cell receptor beta chains presented below share a single source sample, sequenced in a study of blood T cell repertoires in COVID-19. The method was immunoSEQ multiplex PCR; TCRdb's version includes in-frame clones alone and lacks a portion of them. Of roughly 480,000 clones listed, roughly 89% were seen once; the top ten hold around 0.92%. Sequenced input: peripheral blood. These receptors were taken from a man between 18 and 35 years old with COVID-19, enrolled during active disease.

A few counts support this clone. Written as DNA, the CDR3 is TGTGCCAGCAGCACCTCTCTTCCCCAGCATTTT. Its protein is CASSTSLPQHF. The J gene is TRBJ1-5, the V gene TRBV21-1. TRBV21-1 is deemed a pseudogene. This CDR3 spans 11 amino acids.

The chain joins TRBV3-1 (or the pseudogene TRBV3-2) to TRBJ2-3; 9 bases match TRBD1. Germline V gives CDR1 LGHDT, CDR2 YNNKEL (reference sequence). This CDR3 spans 16 amino acids. The V segment lost 1 base and the J segment 13 bases; nucleotides outside the gene matches: 15. The CDR3 loop reads CASSQVSGQGAPIEYF. In DNA form, the CDR3 reads TGTGCCAGCAGCCAAGTATCGGGACAGGGCGCCCCCATAGAGTATTTT.

This chain links TRBV5-5 with TRBJ1-2; D remains unclear. Germline loops: CDR1 SGHKS, CDR2 YYEKEE (reference sequence). This CDR3 spans 13 amino acids. V lost 1 base to trimming and J lost 3 bases, with 7 bases between them. The CDR3 nucleotides read TGTGCCAGCAGCTTGTCAGCGGACTATGGCTACACCTTC. This sequence encodes CASSLSADYGYTF.

The genes are TRBV11-3 and TRBJ2-5, with D possibly TRBD2 on 5 matching bases. This CDR3 region has 13 residues. The V gene lost 4 bases and the J gene lost 5 bases, with 11 bases spanning the gap. Germline V gives CDR1 SGHNT, CDR2 YENEEA. DNA for the CDR3: TGTGCCAGCAGCTCCGGGGTAGAGGAGACCCAGTACTTC. Translated, it gives CASSSGVEETQYF.

The rearrangement joins TRBV28 to TRBJ1-1; a possible D gene is TRBD1 (6 bases). This CDR3 spans 14 amino acids. CDR1 and CDR2 from the germline V gene are MDHEN and SYDVKM. Deletions cut 2 bases from V and 4 bases from J, with 11 bases between. CDR3 amino acids: CASSLHREITEAFF. CDR3 in DNA: TGTGCCAGCAGTTTACACAGGGAAATCACTGAAGCTTTCTTT.

The V call is TRBV3-1 (or the pseudogene TRBV3-2), the J call TRBJ2-1; possibly TRBD2 for D (6 bases). Germline V gene lookup returns CDR1 LGHDT and CDR2 YNNKEL (reference sequence). This CDR3 is built from 16 residues. With 1 base removed from V and 2 bases from J, the gap between germline ends came to 12 bases. The DNA for the CDR3 is TGTGCCAGCAGCCAAGTCGGGGGTAGCACCTACAATGAGCAGTTCTTC. The encoded protein is CASSQVGGSTYNEQFF.

This chain links TRBV7-2 with TRBJ2-7; 11 positions agree with TRBD2. Losses at the gene ends were 5 bases for V and 1 base for J; bases not matched to a gene: 7. Germline V CDR1 and CDR2: SGHTA, FQGNSA. CDR3 length: 16 amino acids. The CDR3 DNA sequence: TGTGCCAGCAGCAGAGAGGGACTAGCGGATTCCTACGAGCAGTACTTC. Encoded protein: CASSREGLADSYEQYF.

This chain uses TRBV7-2 with TRBJ1-5; the D is unclear. The CDR3 loop spans 13 amino acids. Trimming left V 4 bases short and J 9 bases short, with 13 bases between. Germline V gene lookup returns CDR1 SGHTA and CDR2 FQGNSA. The CDR3 nucleotides are TGTGCCAGCAGCTCAAGCCCCCTCTTGCCCCAGCATTTT. It codes for CASSSSPLLPQHF.

The rearrangement joins TRBV5-1 to TRBJ2-1; 13 nucleotides line up with TRBD2. Germline V CDR1 and CDR2: SGHRS, YFSETQ. Germline trimming cut 6 bases from V and 6 bases from J; bases unmatched to any gene: 6. This CDR3 has 15 residues. The DNA of the CDR3 is TGCGCCAGCAAGATTACTAGCGGGAGGGCCAATGAGCAGTTCTTC. Its protein product is CASKITSGRANEQFF.

This clone was recorded once. This chain joins TRBV14 and TRBJ2-2, with TRBD1 identical over 8 bases. J gave up 4 bases and V 2 bases, and 9 bases lay outside the gene matches. This CDR3 has 17 residues. CDR1 and CDR2 from the germline V gene are SGHDN and FVKESK. This chain's CDR3 is CASSQIMTGAVTGELFF. The CDR3 DNA reads as TGTGCCAGCAGCCAAATCATGACAGGGGCTGTCACCGGGGAGCTGTTTTTT.

The chain recombines TRBV7-2 with TRBJ2-2, with 7 bases matching TRBD1. The CDR3 consists of 16 residues. Per the germline V gene, CDR1 is SGHTA and CDR2 is FQGNSA. After removal of 5 bases from V and 7 bases from J, the junction contained 13 bases not matched to a gene. In DNA, the CDR3 is TGTGCCAGCAGCGGTAAACGGACAGGCCTGGTCGGGGAGCTGTTTTTT. Its translation is CASSGKRTGLVGELFF.

The chain has TRBV7-2 and TRBJ1-3; the D gene is possibly TRBD1 (5 bases). V lost 5 bases, J lost 0 bases, and 17 bases lay in between. The CDR3 has 17 amino acids. CDR1 SGHTA and CDR2 FQGNSA come from the germline V gene. The CDR3 region is CASSPWAGHNSGNTIYF. The CDR3 DNA reads TGTGCCAGCAGCCCATGGGCAGGGCACAACTCTGGAAACACCATATATTTT.

The V call is TRBV4-1, the J call TRBJ2-3, with D maybe TRBD2 (7 bases). The CDR3 loop spans 15 amino acids. Germline values: CDR1 MGHRA, CDR2 YSYEKL. The V end lost 8 bases, the J end lost 2 bases, and 17 bases lay between the germline ends. The CDR3 sequence: CASAEGGTATDTQYF. The CDR3 DNA reads TGCGCCAGCGCCGAGGGGGGGACCGCCACAGATACGCAGTATTTT.

V is TRBV11-2 and J is TRBJ2-3, with 13 bases aligning to TRBD2. The CDR3 has 18 amino acids. J lost 2 bases, V lost 5 bases, and 10 bases had no gene match. Germline CDR1 and CDR2: SGHAT and FQNNGV. CDR3 sequence: CASSRLAGGAYFTDTQYF. In nucleotides, the CDR3 is TGTGCCAGCAGCCGACTAGCGGGGGGTGCATATTTCACAGATACGCAGTATTTT.

This chain connects TRBV6-5 to TRBJ1-6; 7 bases agree with TRBD1. CDR3 length: 15 amino acids. Germline V lookup: CDR1 MNHEY, CDR2 SVGAGI. V was clipped by 4 bases and J by 6 bases; unmatched bases: 6. The CDR3 DNA sequence: TGTGCCAGCAGTTTAACCCGACAGGGTAATTCACCCCTCCACTTT. This gives the protein CASSLTRQGNSPLHF.

The chain links TRBV6-1 to TRBJ1-1; TRBD1 is a possible D gene (6 bases). The CDR3 sequence is 14 residues long. The V end was cut by 0 bases, the J end by 4 bases, with 9 bases between. Germline lookup yields CDR1 MNHNS and CDR2 SASEGT. CDR3 coding DNA: TGTGCCAGCAGTGAAGCGCAGGGGTTCACTGAAGCTTTCTTT. Translation gives CASSEAQGFTEAFF.

This chain joins TRBV10-3 and TRBJ2-7, with 8 bases identical to TRBD1. Germline values: CDR1 ENHRY, CDR2 SYGVKD. The CDR3 loop spans 14 amino acids. Trimming removed 10 bases from V and 0 bases from J; junction bases left unmatched: 8. The CDR3 region has the DNA TGTGCCACCCGACAGGGGAAGAGCTCCTACGAGCAGTACTTC. Its protein product is CATRQGKSSYEQYF.

The chain joins TRBV12-3 or TRBV12-4 to TRBJ2-7; D unclear. Deletions cut 6 bases from V and 5 bases from J, with 11 bases between. The CDR3 runs 12 residues. The CDR3 bases are TGTGCCAGCAGCCTCTCGTTTAACGAGCAGTACTTC. This codes for CASSLSFNEQYF.

This clone was observed a handful of times. The CDR3 reads CASSQGTDNSPLHF. CDR3 coding DNA: TGCGCCAGCAGTCAAGGGACAGACAATTCACCCCTCCACTTT. The rearrangement uses TRBV5-1 and TRBJ1-6; TRBD1 matches 7 bases. CDR1 is SGHRS, CDR2 YFSETQ, per germline. There are 14 residues in the CDR3. The junction had 6 bases not matched to a gene; V was cut back by 5 bases and J by 7 bases.

The V gene is TRBV6-5, the J gene TRBJ2-1; perhaps TRBD1 as D (5 bases). In germline, CDR1 is MNHEY, CDR2 SVGAGI. With 0 bases removed from V and 5 bases from J, the gap between germline ends came to 11 bases. The CDR3 has 15 amino acids. The CDR3 is CASSYSGRTNNEQFF. The CDR3 DNA reads TGTGCCAGCAGTTACTCGGGGCGGACCAACAATGAGCAGTTCTTC.